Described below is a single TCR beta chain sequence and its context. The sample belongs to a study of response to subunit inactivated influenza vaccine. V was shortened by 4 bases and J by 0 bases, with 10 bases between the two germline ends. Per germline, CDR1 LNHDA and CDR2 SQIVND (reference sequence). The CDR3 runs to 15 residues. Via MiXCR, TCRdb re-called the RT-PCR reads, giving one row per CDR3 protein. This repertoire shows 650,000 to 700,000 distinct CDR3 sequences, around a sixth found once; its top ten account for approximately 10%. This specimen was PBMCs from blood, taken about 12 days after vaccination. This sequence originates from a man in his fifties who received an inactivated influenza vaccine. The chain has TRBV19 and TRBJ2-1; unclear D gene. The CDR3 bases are TGTGCCAGTAGTAAAGTCGGAGACTCCTACAATGAGCAGTTCTTC. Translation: CASSKVGDSYNEQFF.